This entry lists 6 T cell receptor beta chains sequenced from one sample in a study of naive and memory T cell subsets. The library had UMIs added by 3' ligation of an oligonucleotide to TCR cDNA. Ligated cDNA underwent four rounds of PCR with nested alpha and beta constant region primers and SP2. TCRdb used MiXCR to reprocess the 5' RACE reads, holding one entry per CDR3 protein. The table lists 50,000 to 65,000 distinct CDR3 sequences, over 6% of them singletons. All receptors come from a female donor in good health.

This clonotype has only a few counts. A much larger clone lies one base from this, so it may be a read error. The CDR3 nucleotides read TGCGCCAGCAGCCAAGGGTCCCGGGACAGGGGCTATGGCTACACCTTC. Residues: CASSQGSRDRGYGYTF. This chain joins TRBV4-3 and TRBJ1-2; 10 bases map to TRBD1. Germline V lookup: CDR1 LGHNA, CDR2 YSLEER. The CDR3 loop spans 16 amino acids. Unmatched junction bases numbered 6, after V lost 1 base and J lost 4 bases.

The chain has TRBV12-3 or TRBV12-4 and TRBJ1-2; 7 positions agree with TRBD1. The CDR3 is 15 residues long. The J segment lost 6 bases and the V segment lost 4 bases, leaving 11 bases of the junction unmatched. Here the CDR3 reads CASSSRLLTGDGYTF. The CDR3 nucleotides are TGTGCCAGCAGTTCCCGACTACTCACAGGGGATGGCTACACCTTC.

The chain joins TRBV6-2 or TRBV6-3 to TRBJ2-2; D unresolved. Germline lookup yields CDR1 MNHEY and CDR2 SVGEGT. The CDR3 runs 16 residues. V was shortened by 3 bases and J by 1 base, with 12 bases between the two germline ends. The CDR3 DNA sequence: TGTGCCAGCAGTTATGGATCAAGAGGGAACACCGGGGAGCTGTTTTTT. This encodes CASSYGSRGNTGELFF.

This sequence joins TRBV7-6 and TRBJ1-2; maybe TRBD1 (5 bases). This CDR3 region has 13 residues. Trimming shortened V by 3 bases and J by 3 bases, and 8 bases separated the two germline ends. The germline V gene has CDR1 SGHVS and CDR2 FNYEAQ. In DNA, the CDR3 is TGTGCCAGCAGCTTTTGGGGGGACTATGGCTACACCTTC. Its translation is CASSFWGDYGYTF.

This clonotype was seen a few times. V gene TRBV11-2 combines with J gene TRBJ2-3, with D maybe TRBD2 (6 bases). CDR3 length: 15 residues. The V and J ends lost 4 bases and 0 bases respectively, with 11 bases between them. The germline gives CDR1 SGHAT, CDR2 FQNNGV. The DNA for the CDR3 is TGTGCCAGCAGCTCGCGGACTACTAGCACAGATACGCAGTATTTT. Translating gives CASSSRTTSTDTQYF.

This clonotype showed up many times. The CDR3 is CASAGGYTGELFF. The DNA of the CDR3 is TGCGCCAGCGCAGGGGGCTACACCGGGGAGCTGTTTTTT. This sequence joins TRBV4-1 and TRBJ2-2; TRBD1 matches 8 bases. Germline-derived CDR1 and CDR2 are MGHRA and YSYEKL. There are 13 residues in the CDR3. The trim removed 8 bases at V and 3 bases at J, leaving 2 bases unmatched.